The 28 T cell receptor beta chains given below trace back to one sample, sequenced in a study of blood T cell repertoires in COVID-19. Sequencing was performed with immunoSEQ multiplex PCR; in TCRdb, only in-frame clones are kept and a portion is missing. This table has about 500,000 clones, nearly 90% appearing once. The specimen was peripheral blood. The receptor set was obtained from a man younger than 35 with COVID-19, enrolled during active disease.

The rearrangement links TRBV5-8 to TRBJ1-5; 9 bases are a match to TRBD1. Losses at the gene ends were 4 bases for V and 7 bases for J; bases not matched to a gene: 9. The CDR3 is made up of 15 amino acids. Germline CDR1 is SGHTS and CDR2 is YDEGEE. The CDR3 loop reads CASSTGDRVRQPQHF. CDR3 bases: TGTGCCAGCAGCACCGGGGACAGGGTTCGGCAGCCCCAGCATTTT.

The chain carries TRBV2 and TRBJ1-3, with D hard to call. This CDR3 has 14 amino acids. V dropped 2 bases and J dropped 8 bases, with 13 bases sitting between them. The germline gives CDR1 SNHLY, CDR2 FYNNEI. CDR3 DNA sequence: TGTGCCAGCAGTGAATCGACCGGCGGTTACACCATATATTTT. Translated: CASSESTGGYTIYF.

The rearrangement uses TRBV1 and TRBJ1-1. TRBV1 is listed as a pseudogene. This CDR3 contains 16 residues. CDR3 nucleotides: TGCACCAGCAGCCGGGATCGAGGTCAGGGAGGCACTGAAGCTTTCTTT. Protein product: CTSSRDRGQGGTEAFF.

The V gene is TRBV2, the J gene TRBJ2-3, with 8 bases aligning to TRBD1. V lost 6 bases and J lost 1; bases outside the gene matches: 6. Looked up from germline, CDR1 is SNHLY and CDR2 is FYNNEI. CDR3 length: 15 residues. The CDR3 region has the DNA TGTGCCAGCAGCCTTAAGACAGGGGGCACAGATACGCAGTATTTT. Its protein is CASSLKTGGTDTQYF.

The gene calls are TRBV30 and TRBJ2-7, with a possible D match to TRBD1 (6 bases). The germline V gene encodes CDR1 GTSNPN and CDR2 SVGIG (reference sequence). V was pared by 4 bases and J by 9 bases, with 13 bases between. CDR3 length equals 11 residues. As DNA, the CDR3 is TGTGCCTGGAACACAGGGACGGTGCAGTACTTC. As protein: CAWNTGTVQYF.

The CDR3 protein is CASSKDPRGIPHEAFF. The CDR3 bases are TGTGCCAGTAGTAAAGACCCCAGGGGGATCCCGCATGAAGCTTTCTTT. The chain combines TRBV19 with TRBJ1-1; 7 nucleotides line up with TRBD1. Germline V gene sequence: CDR1 LNHDA, CDR2 SQIVND (reference sequence). The V and J ends lost 4 bases and 7 bases, in that order; junction bases with no gene match: 15. The CDR3 loop spans 16 amino acids.

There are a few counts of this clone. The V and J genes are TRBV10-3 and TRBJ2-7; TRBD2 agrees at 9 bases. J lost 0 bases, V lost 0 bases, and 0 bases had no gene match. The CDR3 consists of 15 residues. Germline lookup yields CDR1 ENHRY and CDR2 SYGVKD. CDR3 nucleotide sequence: TGTGCCATCAGTGAGTCGCGGGGGGGCTCCTACGAGCAGTACTTC. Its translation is CAISESRGGSYEQYF.

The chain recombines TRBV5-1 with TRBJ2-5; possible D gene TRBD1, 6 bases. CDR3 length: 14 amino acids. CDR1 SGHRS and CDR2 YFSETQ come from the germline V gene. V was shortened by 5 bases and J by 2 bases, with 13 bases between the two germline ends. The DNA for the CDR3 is TGCGCCAGCAGTTCCTCACAGGGTCAAGAGACCCAGTACTTC. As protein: CASSSSQGQETQYF.

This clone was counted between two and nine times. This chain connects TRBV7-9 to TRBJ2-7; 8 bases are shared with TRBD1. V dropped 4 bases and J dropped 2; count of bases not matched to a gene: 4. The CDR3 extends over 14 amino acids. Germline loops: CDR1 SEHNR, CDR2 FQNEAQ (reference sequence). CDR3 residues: CASSSDRAPYEQYF. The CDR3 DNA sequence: TGTGCCAGCAGCTCGGACAGGGCCCCCTACGAGCAGTACTTC.

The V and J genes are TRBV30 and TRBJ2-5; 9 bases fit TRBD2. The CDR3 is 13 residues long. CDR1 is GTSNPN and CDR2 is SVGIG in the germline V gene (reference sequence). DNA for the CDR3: TGTGCTGCGGCGGGAGGGTTCCAAGAGACCCAGTACTTC. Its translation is CAAAGGFQETQYF.

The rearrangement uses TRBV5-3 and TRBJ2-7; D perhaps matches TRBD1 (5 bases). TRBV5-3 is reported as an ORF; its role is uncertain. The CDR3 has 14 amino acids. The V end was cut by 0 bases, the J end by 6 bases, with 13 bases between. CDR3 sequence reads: CARSLAQGAVEQYF. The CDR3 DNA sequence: TGTGCCAGAAGCTTGGCTCAGGGTGCGGTCGAGCAGTACTTC.

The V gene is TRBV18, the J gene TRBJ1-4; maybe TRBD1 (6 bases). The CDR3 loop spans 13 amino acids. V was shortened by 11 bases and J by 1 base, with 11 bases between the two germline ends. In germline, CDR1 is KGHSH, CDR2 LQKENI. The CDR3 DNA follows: TGTGCCGGGGGCCGGGGAACTAATGAAAAACTGTTTTTT. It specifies CAGGRGTNEKLFF.

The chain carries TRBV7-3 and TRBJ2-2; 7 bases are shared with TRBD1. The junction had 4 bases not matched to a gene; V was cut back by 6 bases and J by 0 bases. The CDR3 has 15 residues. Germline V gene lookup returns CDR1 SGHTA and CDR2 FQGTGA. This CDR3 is CASRLTGSNTGELFF. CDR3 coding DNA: TGTGCCAGCAGATTGACAGGGTCGAACACCGGGGAGCTGTTTTTT.

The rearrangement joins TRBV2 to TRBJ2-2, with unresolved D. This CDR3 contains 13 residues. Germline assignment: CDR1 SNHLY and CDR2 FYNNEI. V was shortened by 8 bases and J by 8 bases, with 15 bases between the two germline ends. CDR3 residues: CASHSSGPGELFF. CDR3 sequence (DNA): TGTGCCAGCCACTCTTCGGGTCCTGGGGAGCTGTTTTTT.

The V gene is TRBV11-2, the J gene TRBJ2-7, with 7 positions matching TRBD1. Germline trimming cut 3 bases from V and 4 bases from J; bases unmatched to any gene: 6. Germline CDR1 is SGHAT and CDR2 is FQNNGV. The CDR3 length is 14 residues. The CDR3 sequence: CASSFRQGRYEQYF. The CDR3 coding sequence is TGTGCCAGCAGCTTCCGACAGGGCAGGTACGAGCAGTACTTC.

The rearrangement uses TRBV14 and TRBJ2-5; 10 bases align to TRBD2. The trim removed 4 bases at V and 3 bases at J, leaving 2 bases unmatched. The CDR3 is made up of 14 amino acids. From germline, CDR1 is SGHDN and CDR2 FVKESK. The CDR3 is CASSRTSGEETQYF. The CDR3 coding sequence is TGTGCCAGCAGCCGGACTAGCGGTGAAGAGACCCAGTACTTC.

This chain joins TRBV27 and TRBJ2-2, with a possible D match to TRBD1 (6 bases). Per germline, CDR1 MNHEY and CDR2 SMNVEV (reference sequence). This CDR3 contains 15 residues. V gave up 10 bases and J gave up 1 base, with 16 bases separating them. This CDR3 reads CATAQGWGNTGELFF. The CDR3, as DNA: TGTGCCACCGCACAGGGTTGGGGGAACACCGGGGAGCTGTTTTTT.

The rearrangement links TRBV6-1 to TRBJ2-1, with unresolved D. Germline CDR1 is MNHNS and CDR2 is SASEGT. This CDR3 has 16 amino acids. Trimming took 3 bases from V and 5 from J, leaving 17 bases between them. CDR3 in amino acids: CASSDGNYPMHNEQFF. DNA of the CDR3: TGTGCCAGCAGTGATGGTAACTATCCCATGCACAATGAGCAGTTCTTC.

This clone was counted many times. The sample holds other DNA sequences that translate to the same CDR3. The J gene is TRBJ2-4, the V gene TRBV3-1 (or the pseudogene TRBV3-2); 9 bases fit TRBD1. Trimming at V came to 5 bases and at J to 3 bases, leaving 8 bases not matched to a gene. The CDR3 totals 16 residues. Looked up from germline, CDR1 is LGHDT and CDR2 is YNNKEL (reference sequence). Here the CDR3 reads CASSYSGTGNKNIQYF. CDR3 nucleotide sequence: TGTGCCAGCAGCTATTCGGGGACAGGGAACAAAAACATTCAGTACTTC.

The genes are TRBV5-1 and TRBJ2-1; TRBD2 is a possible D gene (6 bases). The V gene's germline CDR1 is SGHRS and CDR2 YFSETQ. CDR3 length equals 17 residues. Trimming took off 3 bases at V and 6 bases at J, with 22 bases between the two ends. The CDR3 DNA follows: TGCGCCAGCAGCTCAAGAGCTTACGGGAGTAGGTCCAATGAGCAGTTCTTC. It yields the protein CASSSRAYGSRSNEQFF.

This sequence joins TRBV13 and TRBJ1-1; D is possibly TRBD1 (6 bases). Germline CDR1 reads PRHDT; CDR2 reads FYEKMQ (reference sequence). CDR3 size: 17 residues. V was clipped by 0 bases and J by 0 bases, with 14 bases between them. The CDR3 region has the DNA TGTGCCAGCAGCTTAGGCTGGGCAGGGGAGATGAACACTGAAGCTTTCTTT. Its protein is CASSLGWAGEMNTEAFF.

The CDR3 coding sequence is TGTGCCAGCAGACATGCTAGCGGGAGTTCCAATGAGCAGTTCTTC. Encoded protein: CASRHASGSSNEQFF. This chain joins TRBV2 and TRBJ2-1; 10 bases align to TRBD2. The CDR3 has 15 residues. Germline CDR1 and CDR2: SNHLY and FYNNEI. V gave up 6 bases and J gave up 6 bases; unmatched junction bases: 8.

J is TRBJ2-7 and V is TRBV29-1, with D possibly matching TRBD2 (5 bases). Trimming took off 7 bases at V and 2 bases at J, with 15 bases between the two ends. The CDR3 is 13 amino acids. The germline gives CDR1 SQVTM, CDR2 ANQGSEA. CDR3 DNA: TGCAGCGCCCGGGATCCGATAACCTACGAGCAGTACTTC. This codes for CSARDPITYEQYF.

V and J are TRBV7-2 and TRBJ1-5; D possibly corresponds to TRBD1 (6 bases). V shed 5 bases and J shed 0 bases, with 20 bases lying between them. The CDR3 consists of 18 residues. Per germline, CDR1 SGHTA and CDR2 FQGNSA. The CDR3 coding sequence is TGTGCCAGCAGCGCTAGCGGGACATCCCCGTATAGCAATCAGCCCCAGCATTTT. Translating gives CASSASGTSPYSNQPQHF.

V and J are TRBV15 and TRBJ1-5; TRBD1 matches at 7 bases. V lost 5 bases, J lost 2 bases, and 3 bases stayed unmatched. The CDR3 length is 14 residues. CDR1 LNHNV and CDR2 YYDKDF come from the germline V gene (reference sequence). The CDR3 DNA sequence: TGTGCCACCAGCGACAGGGTGGGCAATCAGCCCCAGCATTTT. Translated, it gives CATSDRVGNQPQHF.

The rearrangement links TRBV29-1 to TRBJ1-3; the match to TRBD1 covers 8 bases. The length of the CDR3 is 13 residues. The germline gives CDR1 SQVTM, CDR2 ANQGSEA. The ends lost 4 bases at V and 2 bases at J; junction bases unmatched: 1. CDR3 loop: CSVGTGTGNTIYF. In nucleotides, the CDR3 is TGCAGCGTTGGGACAGGGACTGGAAACACCATATATTTT.

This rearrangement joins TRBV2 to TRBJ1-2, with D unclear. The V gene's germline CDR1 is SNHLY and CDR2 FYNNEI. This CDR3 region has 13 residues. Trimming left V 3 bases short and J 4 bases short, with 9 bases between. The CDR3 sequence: CASSDYSIYGYTF. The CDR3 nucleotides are TGTGCCAGCAGTGATTACAGCATCTATGGCTACACCTTC. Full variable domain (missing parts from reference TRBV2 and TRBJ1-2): EPEVTQTPSHQVTQMGQEVILRCVPISNHLYFYWYRQILGQKVEFLVSFYNNEISEKSEIFDDQFSVERPDGSNFTLKIRSTKLEDSAMYFCASSDYSIYGYTFGSGTRLTVV.

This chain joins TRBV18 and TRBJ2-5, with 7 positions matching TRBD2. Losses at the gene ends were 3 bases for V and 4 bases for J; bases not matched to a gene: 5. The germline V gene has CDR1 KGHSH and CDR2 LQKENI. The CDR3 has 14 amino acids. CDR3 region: CASSPSPGGETQYF. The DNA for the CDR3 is TGTGCCAGCTCACCGTCCCCGGGAGGAGAGACCCAGTACTTC.